The clone carrying this TCR beta chain was recorded at least ten times. Its specificity is unknown. TRB was amplified from about 250-500 ng of blood genomic DNA. These data come from a study of T and B cells in COVID-19 patients. Study at large: Critical illness requiring mechanical ventilation or extracorporeal membrane oxygenation affected 12 of 20 active-infection patients.

Study conclusions and caveats: Symptomatic-phase blood samples from mildly ill patients and early samples from severe cases were scarce.

Multiplex PCR with BIOMED2 TRB-A/B primer pools amplified TRB rearrangements. TCRdb itself ran the multiplex PCR reads through MiXCR, one entry per CDR3 protein. The table shows thousands of distinct CDR3 sequences, with roughly a quarter occurring only once. With 2 bases removed from V and 4 bases from J, the gap between germline ends came to 9 bases. This CDR3 is built from 14 residues. Sequencing was carried out using blood. The source of this sequence is a human donor with active COVID-19. The donor label of this sample is uncertain. The chain uses TRBV12-3 or TRBV12-4 and TRBJ1-5, with D perhaps matching TRBD1 (6 bases). In DNA form, the CDR3 reads TGTGCCAGCAGTTTATCGACAGGTAATCAGCCCCAGCATTTT. The encoded protein is CASSLSTGNQPQHF.